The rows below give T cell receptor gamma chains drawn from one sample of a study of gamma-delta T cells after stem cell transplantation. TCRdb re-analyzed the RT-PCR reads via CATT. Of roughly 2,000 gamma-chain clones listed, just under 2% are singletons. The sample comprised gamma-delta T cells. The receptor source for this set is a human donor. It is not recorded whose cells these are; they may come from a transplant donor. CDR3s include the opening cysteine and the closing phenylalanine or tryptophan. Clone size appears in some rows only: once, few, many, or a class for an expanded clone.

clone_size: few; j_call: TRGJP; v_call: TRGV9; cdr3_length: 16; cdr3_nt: TGTGCCTTGTGGGGCCCTTTAGAGTTGGGCAAAAAAATCAAGGTATTT; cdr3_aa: CALWGPLELGKKIKVF
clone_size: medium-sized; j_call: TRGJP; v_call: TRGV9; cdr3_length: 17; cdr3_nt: TGTGCCTTGTGGGAGGGAAGACAAGAGTTGGGCAAAAAAATCAAGGTATTT; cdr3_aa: CALWEGRQELGKKIKVF
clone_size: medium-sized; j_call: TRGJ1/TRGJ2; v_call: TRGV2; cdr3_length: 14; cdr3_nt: TGTGCCACCTGGGACTCTAACGTTGAGTATAAGAAACTCTTT; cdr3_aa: CATWDSNVEYKKLF
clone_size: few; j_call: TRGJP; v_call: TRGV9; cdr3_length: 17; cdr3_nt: TGTGCCTTGTGGGAGGTGTTCCAAGAGTTGGGCAAAAAAATCAAGGTATTT; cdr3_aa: CALWEVFQELGKKIKVF
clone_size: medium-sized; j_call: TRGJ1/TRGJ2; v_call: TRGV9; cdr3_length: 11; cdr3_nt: TGTGCCTTGTGGGAGGTTGATAAGAAACTCTTT; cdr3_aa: CALWEVDKKLF
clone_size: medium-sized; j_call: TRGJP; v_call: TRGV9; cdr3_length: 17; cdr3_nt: TGTGCCTTGTGGGAGGTGCAGACAGAGTTGGGCAAAAAAATCAAGGTATTT; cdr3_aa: CALWEVQTELGKKIKVF
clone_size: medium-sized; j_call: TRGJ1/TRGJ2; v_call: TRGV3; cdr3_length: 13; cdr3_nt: TGTGCCACCTGGGACCCTCGGGGGTATAAGAAACTCTTT; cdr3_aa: CATWDPRGYKKLF
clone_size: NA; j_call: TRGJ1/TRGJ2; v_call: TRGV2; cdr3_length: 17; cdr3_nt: TGTGCCACCTGGGACGGCCCTCACTCTCCTTATTATTATAAGAAACTCTTT; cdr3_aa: CATWDGPHSPYYYKKLF
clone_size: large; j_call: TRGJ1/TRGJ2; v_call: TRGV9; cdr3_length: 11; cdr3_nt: TGTGCCTTGTGGGAGAATTATAAGAAACTCTTT; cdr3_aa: CALWENYKKLF
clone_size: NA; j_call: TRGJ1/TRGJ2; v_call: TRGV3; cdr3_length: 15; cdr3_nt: TGCGCCACCTGGGACAGGCCTTCGAATTATTATAAGAAACTCTTT; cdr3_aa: CATWDRPSNYYKKLF
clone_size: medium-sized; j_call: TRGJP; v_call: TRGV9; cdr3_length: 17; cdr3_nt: TGTGCCTTGTGGGAGTCCCTCCGAGAGTTGGGCAAAAAAATCAAGGTATTT; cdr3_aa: CALWESLRELGKKIKVF
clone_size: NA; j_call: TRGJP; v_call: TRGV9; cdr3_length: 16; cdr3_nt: TGTGCCTTGTGGGAGTATCGAGAGTTGGGCAAAAAAATCAAGGTATTT; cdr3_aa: CALWEYRELGKKIKVF
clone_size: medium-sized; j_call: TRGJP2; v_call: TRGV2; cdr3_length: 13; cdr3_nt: TGTGCCACCTGGGACGGGCCAGGGGGGATCAAGACGTTT; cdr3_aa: CATWDGPGGIKTF
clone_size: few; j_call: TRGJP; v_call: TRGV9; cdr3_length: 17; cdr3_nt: TGTGCCTTGTGGCTCTCCCGGAGGGGGTTGGGCAAAAAAATCAAGGTATTT; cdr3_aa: CALWLSRRGLGKKIKVF
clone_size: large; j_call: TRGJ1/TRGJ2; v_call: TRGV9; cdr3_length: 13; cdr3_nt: TGTGCCTTGTGGGAGGTGCTGGGGAATAAGAAACTCTTT; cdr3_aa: CALWEVLGNKKLF
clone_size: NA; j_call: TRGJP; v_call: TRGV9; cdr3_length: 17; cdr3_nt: TGTGCCTTGTGGGAGGTGCATCATGAGTTGGACAAAAAAATCAAGGTATTT; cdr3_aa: CALWEVHHELDKKIKVF
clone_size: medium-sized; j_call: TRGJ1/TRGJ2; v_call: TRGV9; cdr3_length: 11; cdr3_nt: TGTGCCTTGTGGGAGGTGTGGAAGAAACTCTTT; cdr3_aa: CALWEVWKKLF
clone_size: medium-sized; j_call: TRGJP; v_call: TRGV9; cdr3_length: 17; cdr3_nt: TGTGCCTTGTGGGAGGTGATGTTAGAGTTGGGCAAAAAAATCAAGGTATTT; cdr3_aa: CALWEVMLELGKKIKVF
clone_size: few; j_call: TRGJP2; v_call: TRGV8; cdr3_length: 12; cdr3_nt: TGTGCCGCCTGGGATCCCGATTGGATCAAGACGTTT; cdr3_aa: CAAWDPDWIKTF
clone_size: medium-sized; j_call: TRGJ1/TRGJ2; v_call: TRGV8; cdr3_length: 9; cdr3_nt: TGTGCCACCTGGGGTACGAAACTCTTT; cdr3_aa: CATWGTKLF
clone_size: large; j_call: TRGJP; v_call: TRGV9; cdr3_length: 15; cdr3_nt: TGTGCCTTGTGGGAGGTGGAGTTGGGCAAAAAAATCAAGGTATTT; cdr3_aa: CALWEVELGKKIKVF
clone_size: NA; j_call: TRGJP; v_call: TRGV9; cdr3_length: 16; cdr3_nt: TGTGCCTTGTGGGAGGGGGAAGAGTTGGGCAAAAAAATCAAGGTATTT; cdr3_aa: CALWEGEELGKKIKVF
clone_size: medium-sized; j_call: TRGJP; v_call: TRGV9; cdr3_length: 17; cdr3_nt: TGTGCCTTGTGGGAGCCGCACAACGTGTTGGGCAAAAAAATCAAGGTATTT; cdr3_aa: CALWEPHNVLGKKIKVF
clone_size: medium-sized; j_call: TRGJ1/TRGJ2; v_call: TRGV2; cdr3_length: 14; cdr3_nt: TGTGCCACCTGGGACGCTGCTGTTCGGTATAAGAAACTCTTT; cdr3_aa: CATWDAAVRYKKLF
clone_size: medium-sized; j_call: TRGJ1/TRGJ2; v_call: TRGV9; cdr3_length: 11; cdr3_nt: TGTGCCTTGTGGGAGGTGGGACGGAAACTCTTT; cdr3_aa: CALWEVGRKLF
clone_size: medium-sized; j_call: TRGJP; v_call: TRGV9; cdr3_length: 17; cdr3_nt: TGTGCCTTGTGGGAGCCAAGAACCAACTTGGGCAAAAAAATCAAGGTATTT; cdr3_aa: CALWEPRTNLGKKIKVF
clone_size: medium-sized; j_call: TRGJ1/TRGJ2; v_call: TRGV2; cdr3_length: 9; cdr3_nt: TGTGCCACCTATCATAAGAAACTCTTT; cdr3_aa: CATYHKKLF
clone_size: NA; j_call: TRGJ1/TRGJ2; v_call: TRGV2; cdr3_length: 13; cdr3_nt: TGTGCCACCTGGGACGTTGAGGGAATAGGGAAACTCTTT; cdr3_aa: CATWDVEGIGKLF
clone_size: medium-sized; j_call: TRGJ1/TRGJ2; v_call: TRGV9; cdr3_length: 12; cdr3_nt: TGTGCCTTGTGGGAGGTGTATTATAAGAAACTCTTT; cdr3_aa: CALWEVYYKKLF
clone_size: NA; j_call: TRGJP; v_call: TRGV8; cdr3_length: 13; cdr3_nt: TGTGCCACCTGGGATACCACTGGTTGGTTCAAGGTATTT; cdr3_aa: CATWDTTGWFKVF
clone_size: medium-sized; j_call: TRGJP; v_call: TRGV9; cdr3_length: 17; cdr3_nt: TGTGCCTTGTGGGAGCTCAGCCAAGAGTTGGGCAAAAAAATCAAGGTATTT; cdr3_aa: CALWELSQELGKKIKVF
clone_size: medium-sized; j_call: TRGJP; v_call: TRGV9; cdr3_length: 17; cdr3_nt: TGTGCCTTGTGGGAGGTGCGCGCTGAGTTGGGCAAAAAAATCAAGGTATTT; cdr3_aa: CALWEVRAELGKKIKVF
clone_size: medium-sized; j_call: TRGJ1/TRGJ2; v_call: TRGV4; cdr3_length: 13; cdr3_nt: TGTGCCACCTGGGACCTCTACTATTATAAGAAACTCTTT; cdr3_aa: CATWDLYYYKKLF
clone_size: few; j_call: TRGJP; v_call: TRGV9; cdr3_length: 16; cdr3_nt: TGTGCCTTGTGGGATCCGGAAGAGTTGGGCAAAAAAATCAAGGTATTT; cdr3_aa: CALWDPEELGKKIKVF
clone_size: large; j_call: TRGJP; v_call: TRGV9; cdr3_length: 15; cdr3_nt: TGTGCCTTGTGGGAGGTGCGAATGGGCAAAAAAATCAAGGTATTT; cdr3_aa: CALWEVRMGKKIKVF
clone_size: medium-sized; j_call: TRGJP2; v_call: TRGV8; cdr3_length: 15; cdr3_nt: TGTGCCACCTGGGATCCATATAGTAGTGATTGGATCAAGACGTTT; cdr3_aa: CATWDPYSSDWIKTF
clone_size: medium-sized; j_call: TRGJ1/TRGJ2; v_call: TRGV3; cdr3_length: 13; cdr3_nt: TGTGCCACCTGGGACCGGGGTTATTATAAGAAACTCTTT; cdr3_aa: CATWDRGYYKKLF
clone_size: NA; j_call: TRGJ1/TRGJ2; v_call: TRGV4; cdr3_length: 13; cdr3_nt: TGTGCCACCTGGGATGGTTTGGGATATAAGAAACTCTTT; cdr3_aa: CATWDGLGYKKLF
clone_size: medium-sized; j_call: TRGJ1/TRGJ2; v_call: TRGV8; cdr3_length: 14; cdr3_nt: TGTGCCACCCTGCTTGCCGCAAATTATTATAAGAAACTCTTT; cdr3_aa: CATLLAANYYKKLF
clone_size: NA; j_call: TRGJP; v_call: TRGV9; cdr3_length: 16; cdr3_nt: TGTGCCTTGTGGTATTCGCAAGAGTTGGGCAAAAAAATCAAGGTATTT; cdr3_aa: CALWYSQELGKKIKVF
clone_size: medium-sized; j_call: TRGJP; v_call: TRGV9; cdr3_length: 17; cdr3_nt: TGTGCCTTGTGGGAGGGCATACAAGAGTTGGGCAAAAAAATCAAGGTATTT; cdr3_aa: CALWEGIQELGKKIKVF
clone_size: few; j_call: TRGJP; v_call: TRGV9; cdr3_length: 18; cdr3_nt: TGTGCCTTGTGGGAGGAGAATGGACAAGAGTTGGGCAAAAAAATCAAGGTATTT; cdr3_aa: CALWEENGQELGKKIKVF
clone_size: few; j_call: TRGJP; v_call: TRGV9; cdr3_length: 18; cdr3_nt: TGTGCCTTGTGGGAGCTAAAAAGCGCGGAGTTGGGCAAAAAAATCAAGGTATTT; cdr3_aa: CALWELKSAELGKKIKVF
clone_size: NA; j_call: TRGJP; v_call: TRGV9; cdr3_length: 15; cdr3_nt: TGTGCCTTGTGGGAATCTGAGTTGGGCAAAAAAATCAAGGTATTT; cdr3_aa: CALWESELGKKIKVF
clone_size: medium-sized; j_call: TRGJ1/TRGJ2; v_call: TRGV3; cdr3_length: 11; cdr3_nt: TGTGCCACCTGGGACAGGCTGGGGAAACTCTTT; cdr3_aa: CATWDRLGKLF
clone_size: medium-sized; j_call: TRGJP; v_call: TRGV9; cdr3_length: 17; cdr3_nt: TGTGCCTTGTGGGAGGTGCAACATGAGTTGGGCAAAAAAATCAAGGTATTT; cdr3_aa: CALWEVQHELGKKIKVF
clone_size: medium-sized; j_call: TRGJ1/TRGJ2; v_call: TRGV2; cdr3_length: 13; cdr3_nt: TGTGCCACCTGGGACGGGACTTCGTTTAAGAAACTCTTT; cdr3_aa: CATWDGTSFKKLF
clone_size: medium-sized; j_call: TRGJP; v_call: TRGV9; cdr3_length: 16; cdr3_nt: TGTGCCTTGTGGGAGGTGGGAGAGTTGGGCAAAAAAATCAAGGTATTT; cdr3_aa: CALWEVGELGKKIKVF
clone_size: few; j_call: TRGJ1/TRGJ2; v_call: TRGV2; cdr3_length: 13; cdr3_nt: TGTGCCACCTGGGACGTTGAGGGGATAGGGAAACTCTTT; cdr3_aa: CATWDVEGIGKLF
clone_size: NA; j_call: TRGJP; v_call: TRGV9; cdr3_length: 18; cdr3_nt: TGTGCCTTGTGGGAGGTGCGCGGCGGGGAGTTGGGCAAAAAAATCAAGGTATTT; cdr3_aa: CALWEVRGGELGKKIKVF
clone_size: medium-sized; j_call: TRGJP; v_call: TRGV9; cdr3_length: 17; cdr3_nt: TGTGCCTTGTGGGAGGTGCCGGCAGAGTTGGGCAAAAAAATCAAGGTATTT; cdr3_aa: CALWEVPAELGKKIKVF
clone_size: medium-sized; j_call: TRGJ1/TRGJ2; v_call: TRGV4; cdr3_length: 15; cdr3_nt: TGTGCCACCTGGGATGGCTTTCCCGATTATTATAAGAAACTCTTT; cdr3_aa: CATWDGFPDYYKKLF
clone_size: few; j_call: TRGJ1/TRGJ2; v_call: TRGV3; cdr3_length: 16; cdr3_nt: TGTGCCACCTGGGACAGGGTATCCCCTATTTATTATAAGAAACTCTTT; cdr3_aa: CATWDRVSPIYYKKLF
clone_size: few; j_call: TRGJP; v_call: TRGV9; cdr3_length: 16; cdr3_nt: TGTGCCTTGTGGGACGAGCAGGAGTTGGGCAAAAAAATCAAGGTATTT; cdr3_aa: CALWDEQELGKKIKVF
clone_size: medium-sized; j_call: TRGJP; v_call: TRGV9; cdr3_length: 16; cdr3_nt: TGTGCCTTGTGGGACGAGCGGGAGTTGGGCAAAAAAATCAAGGTATTT; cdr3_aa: CALWDERELGKKIKVF
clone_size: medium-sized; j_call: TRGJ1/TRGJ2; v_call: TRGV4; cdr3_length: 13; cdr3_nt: TGTGCCACCTGGGATTCCGTGGATTATAAGAAACTCTTT; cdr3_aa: CATWDSVDYKKLF
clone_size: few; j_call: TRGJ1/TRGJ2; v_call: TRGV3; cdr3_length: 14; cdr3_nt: TGTGCCACCTGGGACAATTCCTATAATCGGGGGAAACTCTTT; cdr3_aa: CATWDNSYNRGKLF